The entry that follows covers one TCR beta chain sequence. Its antigen remains unidentified. Qualities for individual bases were not recorded, and no much larger clone is one base off. The sample comes from a study of T cells in Graves' hyperthyroidism and ophthalmopathy (dated by TCRdb to the late 2010s). About the full investigation: Peripheral blood samples were taken at initial diagnosis, before any treatment was given. To identify distinguishing TCR V-J signatures, a discovery cohort of 90 to 100 patients was used, comprising some 45 with Graves' ophthalmopathy and 57 with stable Graves' hyperthyroidism. Prospective prediction of ophthalmopathy was tested in an independent validation cohort of approximately 19 hyperthyroidism patients and some 17 patients who later progressed to ophthalmopathy. For training and testing, the 80 to 100 patients in the discovery cohort were randomly divided in a 7:3 ratio. In addition, the study compared T-cell repertoires in thyroid tissue and in blood from roughly 6 Graves' hyperthyroidism patients. After blood sampling, hyperthyroidism patients were treated with methimazole at a starting dose of 30 mg daily, and ophthalmopathy patients were treated with high-dose intravenous methylprednisolone. The paper reports TCR Vbeta CDR3 sequencing of approximately 140 peripheral blood samples: approximately 41 ophthalmopathy, fewer than 80 hyperthyroidism and approximately 17 progressor patients. Beyond this particular receptor, the publication reports: Most expanded thyroid clonotypes (frequency above 0.001) were also detected in blood, suggesting blood repertoires may reflect thyroid immune responses. Sample size was not statistically predetermined, and blinding of investigators to group allocation was not performed. A 13 V-J signature model separated ophthalmopathy from stable hyperthyroidism, with approximately 86% sensitivity and roughly 81% specificity in cross-validation and 80%/75% in testing. In validation, the model predicted progression to ophthalmopathy with roughly 70% sensitivity and 72% to 85% specificity, a median of about six months before onset.

Trimming accounts for 0 bases at V and 10 bases at J, while the number of junction bases matched to no gene is 10. The CDR3 sequence holds 15 residues, the cysteine and phenylalanine included. The entry retains the CDR3 DNA only, 45 bases that are in frame from base 1. From the germline V gene, CDR1 is LGHNA and CDR2 is YSLEER. The TCR beta CDR3 regions were amplified from the RNA transcripts. A first-round RT-PCR of the TCR CDR3 used the HTBI primer set with the Qiagen OneStep RT-PCR kit. A second multiplex PCR round built the libraries, followed by size selection and purification. Libraries were sequenced paired-end with 100 bp reads on an Illumina HiSeq2000. On the study's bioinformatics: SOAPnuke was used to process the raw data, removing reads that contained adapters or uncalled bases, had a mean Phred below 15, or lacked an exact match to the constant primer or identifier. COPE v1.2.5 was used to merge high-quality paired reads, and clonotypes were defined as unique nucleotide sequences. MiTCR v1.1 was used to align clonotypes to the IMGT TRBV, TRBD and TRBJ reference segments. The analysis was restricted to V-J combinations with a frequency above 0.0001, which together covered approximately 99% of the repertoires. The TCS score was defined as F50 (clonal expansion) divided by E x V (chaos), with BLOSUM62-based TCRdist calculated between CDR3 peptides within each V-J. Welch's t-statistics and random forest reduced 500 to 550 V-J features to roughly 13, which were used in a naive Bayes classifier (R e1071). Starting from the raw public reads, TCRdb applied fastp trimming at Q25, assembled clones with MiXCR and retained in-frame beta chains. Duplicate CDR3 protein sequences are folded into a single record with the most common DNA and genes. TCRdb assigned the V and J calls; the authors' analysis was not used. In this sample the table shows 550,000 to 600,000 distinct CDR3 sequences, 13% to 15% of which occur a single time. Around 7% of the sample is taken by the ten largest.

Ophthalmopathy patients had moderately to severely active disease, with a Clinical Activity Score of 3 or more, a NOSPECS grade of 4 or more, and a disease duration of less than 3 months. Patients with uncontrolled infections, other autoimmune diseases, pregnancy or lactation were excluded. Clinical symptoms, serum thyroxine and TRAb, thyroid ultrasound, and orbital computed tomography formed the basis for the diagnoses. Ficoll-Paque density gradient centrifugation was used to isolate PBMCs from around 9.1 ml of fresh peripheral blood. Total RNA was extracted with Trizol reagent, and quality was checked on an Agilent 2100 Bioanalyzer.

The specimen sequenced was blood. This sequence originates from a young woman with Graves' ophthalmopathy. In this chain, TRBV4-3 is recombined with TRBJ1-1; 8 of the junction bases match TRBD1. The CDR3 corresponds to CASSQDFQGAVVAFF. The nucleotide sequence reads TGCGCCAGCAGCCAAGATTTTCAGGGGGCGGTGGTAGCTTTCTTT.